One sample yielded the 32 T cell receptor beta chains listed below, sequenced in a study of T cell clones after liver transplantation. Sequenced by immunoSEQ multiplex PCR; TCRdb stores in-frame clones only, minus some. The table lists about 53,000 clones, about 88% of them singletons, with 8% to 9.5% in the top ten. Sequencing used CD4+ T cells from blood, obtained before liver transplant. The receptors originated from a human donor who received a liver transplant.

The chain has TRBV2 and TRBJ2-7; 8 nucleotides align to TRBD1. The V gene's germline CDR1 is SNHLY and CDR2 FYNNEI. With 10 bases clipped from V and 0 bases from J, the junction kept 8 bases outside the gene matches. This CDR3 contains 14 residues. CDR3 nucleotide sequence: TGTGCCAACACCCGGGACAGGAGCTCCTACGAGCAGTACTTC. The encoded protein is CANTRDRSSYEQYF.

The chain combines TRBV19 with TRBJ1-3; TRBD1 is a possible D gene (5 bases). The CDR3 has 15 residues. The V end lost 4 bases, the J end lost 2 bases, and 12 bases lay between the germline ends. The germline gives CDR1 LNHDA, CDR2 SQIVND (reference sequence). CDR3 DNA: TGTGCCAGTAGTACGCGGTGGGGGGCTGGAAACACCATATATTTT. Protein: CASSTRWGAGNTIYF.

This sequence joins TRBV30 and TRBJ2-5; TRBD2 aligns across 7 bases. V shed 7 bases, J shed 9 bases, and the junction held 8 bases outside the gene matches. Germline assignment: CDR1 GTSNPN and CDR2 SVGIG (reference sequence). This CDR3 has 11 residues. The CDR3 sequence is CASGRASAQYF. The CDR3, as DNA: TGTGCCTCAGGGAGGGCTAGTGCCCAGTACTTC.

The chain is built from TRBV2 and TRBJ1-2; D is uncertain. The V end was cut by 4 bases, the J end by 5 bases, with 20 bases between. Germline values: CDR1 SNHLY, CDR2 FYNNEI. The CDR3 totals 16 residues. CDR3 nucleotide sequence: TGTGCCAGCAGTGTTGTGTTTGGGCCCGGTGGGTATGGCTACACCTTC. Translated, it gives CASSVVFGPGGYGYTF.

This sequence joins TRBV6-5 and TRBJ2-1; the match to TRBD1 covers 7 bases. Trimming cost V 0 bases and J 9 bases; bases outside gene matches: 5. This CDR3 comprises 14 residues. Germline V lookup: CDR1 MNHEY, CDR2 SVGAGI. The CDR3 nucleotides read TGTGCCAGCAGTTACTCGATGAGGGGGCCTGAGCAGTTCTTC. Translated: CASSYSMRGPEQFF.

The chain is built from TRBV4-3 and TRBJ2-5; TRBD1 or TRBD2 may be the D gene (5 bases each). CDR1 LGHNA and CDR2 YSLEER come from the germline V gene. The germline V and J ends were trimmed by 1 base and 3 bases, with 9 bases remaining between them. The CDR3 extends over 14 amino acids. The CDR3 DNA is TGCGCCAGCAGCCAAGCGGGGCTAGAAGAGACCCAGTACTTC. Its protein product is CASSQAGLEETQYF.

This clone was counted only a few times. The chain has TRBV1 and TRBJ1-1. TRBV1 is listed as a pseudogene. The CDR3 totals 12 residues. This CDR3 is CTGGLGDTEAFF. The CDR3 region has the DNA TGCACCGGAGGCCTCGGGGACACTGAAGCTTTCTTT.

This clone was seen only a few times. The chain employs TRBV25-1 and TRBJ2-3; D gene ambiguous. Germline assignment: CDR1 MGHDK and CDR2 SYGVNS. CDR3 size: 13 residues. The ends were cut back, 10 bases at V and 1 base at J, with 12 bases in the middle. CDR3: CATRFGGTDTQYF. CDR3 nucleotide sequence: TGTGCCACCCGTTTTGGGGGCACAGATACGCAGTATTTT.

The CDR3 region is CASSRGAAGLAVEQYF. The CDR3 nucleotides are TGTGCCAGCAGCCGGGGGGCCGCGGGACTAGCCGTCGAGCAGTACTTC. The chain combines TRBV5-4 with TRBJ2-7; 9 bases line up with TRBD2. Trimming at V came to 4 bases and at J to 6 bases, leaving 14 bases not matched to a gene. This CDR3 has 16 residues. Looked up from germline, CDR1 is SGHNT and CDR2 is YYREEE (reference sequence).

The V gene is TRBV25-1, the J gene TRBJ2-5; TRBD1 matches at 10 bases. V gave up 8 bases and J gave up 4 bases; unmatched junction bases: 4. Per the germline V gene, CDR1 is MGHDK and CDR2 is SYGVNS. CDR3 size: 13 residues. The CDR3 bases are TGTGCCAGCGGGGGACAGGGGTTAGAGACCCAGTACTTC. It codes for CASGGQGLETQYF.

This clone was seen more than once but under ten times. The chain links TRBV19 to TRBJ2-7; unclear D gene. V was clipped by 0 bases and J by 5 bases, with 11 bases between them. This CDR3 has 14 amino acids. The germline V gene encodes CDR1 LNHDA and CDR2 SQIVND (reference sequence). The CDR3 DNA is TGTGCCAGTAGTATAGAGGAAGGAGAGCACGAGCAGTACTTC. Translated, it gives CASSIEEGEHEQYF.

The gene calls are TRBV9 and TRBJ2-3; the match to TRBD2 covers 8 bases. CDR1 SGDLS and CDR2 YYNGEE come from the germline V gene. J gave up 5 bases and V 2 bases, and 7 bases lay outside the gene matches. This CDR3 has 15 residues. The CDR3 nucleotides read TGTGCCAGCAGCGTTCTAGGACTAGCAGGAGATACGCAGTATTTT. It codes for CASSVLGLAGDTQYF.

V usage is TRBV29-1 and J usage is TRBJ2-7, with a weak D call TRBD2 (6 bases). Looked up from germline, CDR1 is SQVTM and CDR2 is ANQGSEA. The V end was cut by 1 base, the J end by 3 bases, with 13 bases between. The CDR3 covers 14 residues. In DNA, the CDR3 is TGCAGCGTTGAAGTTGGCGGGGCGGGCTACGAGCAGTACTTC. The encoded protein is CSVEVGGAGYEQYF.

The rearrangement joins TRBV25-1 to TRBJ2-4; 7 bases line up with TRBD2. Trimming took 8 bases from V and 6 from J; bases not matched to a gene: 16. The germline CDR1 and CDR2 sequences are MGHDK and SYGVNS. The length of the CDR3 is 16 residues. The CDR3 spells CASQHSLAGASNIQYF. CDR3 coding DNA: TGTGCCAGCCAACATTCGTTGGCGGGAGCTTCAAACATTCAGTACTTC.

This clone was seen a few times. The rearrangement links TRBV7-3 to TRBJ1-2, with 9 bases identical to TRBD1. The CDR3 runs to 13 residues. J was trimmed by 8 bases and V by 4 bases; bases with no gene match: 5. CDR1 is SGHTA, CDR2 FQGTGA, per germline. The CDR3 DNA is TGTGCCAGCAGCTCGCGGACAGGGGACGGCTACACCTTC. This sequence encodes CASSSRTGDGYTF. Filled out from reference TRBV7-3 and TRBJ1-2, the complete variable domain reads GAGVSQTPSNKVTEKGKYVELRCDPISGHTALYWYRQSLGQGPEFLIYFQGTGAADDSGLPNDRFFAVRPEGSVSTLKIQRTERGDSAVYLCASSSRTGDGYTFGSGTRLTVV.

V is TRBV4-3 and J is TRBJ2-7; the match to TRBD2 covers 9 bases. CDR3 length equals 15 residues. The V gene's germline CDR1 is LGHNA and CDR2 YSLEER. V lost 0 bases and J lost 4; bases outside the gene matches: 4. The CDR3 DNA is TGCGCCAGCAGCCAAGACGGGACTAGCAAATACGAGCAGTACTTC. Translation: CASSQDGTSKYEQYF.

By share of the sample, this clone is large (0.1 to 1%). V gene TRBV7-3 combines with J gene TRBJ2-4; D is unclear. Per germline, CDR1 SGHTA and CDR2 FQGTGA. The CDR3 loop spans 15 amino acids. Trimming shortened V by 2 bases and J by 1 base, and 9 bases separated the two germline ends. The DNA of the CDR3 is TGTGCCAGCAGCTTATGGGGAAACGCCAAAAACATTCAGTACTTC. Residues: CASSLWGNAKNIQYF.

Only a few counts were recorded for this clone. The chain is built from TRBV25-1 and TRBJ2-3, with 10 bases lining up with TRBD1. Trimming removed 3 bases from V and 2 bases from J; junction bases left unmatched: 11. Germline values: CDR1 MGHDK, CDR2 SYGVNS. CDR3 length equals 18 residues. The CDR3 coding sequence is TGTGCCAGCAGTGAGGCGGGGGACAGGGGCACTCTCACAGATACGCAGTATTTT. This encodes CASSEAGDRGTLTDTQYF.

V gene TRBV7-2 combines with J gene TRBJ2-7; weak D call: TRBD2 (5 bases). Trimming pared 3 bases from V and 0 bases from J, leaving 15 bases between. In germline, CDR1 is SGHTA, CDR2 FQGNSA. The CDR3 loop spans 16 amino acids. The CDR3, as DNA: TGTGCCAGCAGCTTGGGCAGCGGTTCTAGCTCCTACGAGCAGTACTTC. This gives the protein CASSLGSGSSSYEQYF.

The V and J genes are TRBV10-3 and TRBJ2-3, with a weak D call TRBD2 (5 bases). The V end lost 10 bases, the J end lost 5 bases, and 13 bases lay between the germline ends. The germline CDR1 and CDR2 sequences are ENHRY and SYGVKD. This CDR3 has 12 amino acids. DNA of the CDR3: TGTGCCAGTAGCGTTCGGGAAGATACGCAGTATTTT. This codes for CASSVREDTQYF.

The chain has TRBV11-2 and TRBJ2-6; D remains ambiguous. The CDR3 consists of 15 residues. CDR1 SGHAT and CDR2 FQNNGV come from the germline V gene. V was cut by 1 base and J by 0 bases, with 4 bases left in between. The DNA for the CDR3 is TGTGCCAGCAGCTTAGGCATCTCTGGGGCCAACGTCCTGACTTTC. It translates to CASSLGISGANVLTF.

The chain joins TRBV5-4 to TRBJ2-1, with 10 bases matching TRBD2. Germline CDR1 SGHNT, CDR2 YYREEE (reference sequence). The V gene end was trimmed by 4 bases and the J gene end by 7 bases; junction bases not matched to a gene: 11. This CDR3 region has 16 residues. The CDR3 is CASSKAPTSGENEQFF. DNA for the CDR3: TGTGCCAGCAGCAAAGCCCCAACTAGCGGGGAGAATGAGCAGTTCTTC.

The CDR3 bases are TGTGCCGGCAAGGGGACGTGGGGGGGCACTGAAGCTTTCTTT. Its protein is CAGKGTWGGTEAFF. The rearrangement joins TRBV6-1 to TRBJ1-1, with D possibly being TRBD1 (5 bases). CDR1 and CDR2 (germline): MNHNS, SASEGT. With 11 bases removed from V and 4 bases from J, the gap between germline ends came to 20 bases. The CDR3 spans 14 residues.

The rearrangement uses TRBV28 and TRBJ2-3; no clear D. CDR3 length: 11 residues. The V and J ends lost 2 bases and 6 bases respectively, with 3 bases between them. In germline, CDR1 is MDHEN, CDR2 SYDVKM. This chain's CDR3 is CASSLKDTQYF. CDR3 sequence (DNA): TGTGCCAGCAGTTTAAAGGATACGCAGTATTTT.

As for this clone: One end of the junction does not line up with germline, which may come from a read error. The rearrangement links TRBV27 to TRBJ2-3, with TRBD1 as a possible D gene (8 bases). The CDR3 is made up of 19 amino acids. CDR1 and CDR2 (germline): MNHEY, SMNVEV (reference sequence). The CDR3 loop is CANSLFGTGGSLRSDTQYF. DNA for the CDR3: TGTGCCAACAGTTTATTTGGGACAGGCGGGAGTTTGAGGTCAGATACGCAGTATTTT.

This rearrangement joins TRBV6-1 to TRBJ2-2; D may be TRBD2 (5 bases). The V gene's germline CDR1 is MNHNS and CDR2 SASEGT. Trimming removed 7 bases at V and 5 bases at J, with 14 bases between. This CDR3 is built from 14 residues. CDR3 bases: TGTGCCAGCACCTTCCCCGGGGAAACCGGGGAGCTGTTTTTT. It yields the protein CASTFPGETGELFF.

The chain uses TRBV9 and TRBJ1-6, with a tentative D call TRBD1 (5 bases). CDR3 size: 16 residues. V lost 3 bases to trimming and J lost 0 bases, with 10 bases between them. CDR1 is SGDLS, CDR2 YYNGEE, per germline. The CDR3 nucleotides read TGTGCCAGCAGCGCAGGGATAAGCTCCTATAATTCACCCCTCCACTTT. Protein product: CASSAGISSYNSPLHF.

The genes are TRBV2 and TRBJ2-5; D call uncertain. Germline V CDR1 and CDR2: SNHLY, FYNNEI. This CDR3 region has 15 residues. The V end was cut by 0 bases, the J end by 1 base, with 9 bases between. The CDR3 DNA reads TGTGCCAGCAGTGAAGCGCGATCCCCCCAAGAGACCCAGTACTTC. Amino acid sequence: CASSEARSPQETQYF.

V usage is TRBV11-3 and J usage is TRBJ2-1; TRBD2 aligns across 7 bases. Germline loops: CDR1 SGHNT, CDR2 YENEEA. With 1 base clipped from V and 5 bases from J, the junction kept 5 bases outside the gene matches. The CDR3 extends over 15 amino acids. CDR3: CASSLGAAGDNEQFF. For the CDR3, the DNA is TGTGCCAGCAGCTTAGGCGCGGCGGGAGACAATGAGCAGTTCTTC.

This sequence joins TRBV19 and TRBJ2-5; 9 bases are a match to TRBD2. The CDR3 runs to 15 residues. Germline assignment: CDR1 LNHDA and CDR2 SQIVND (reference sequence). The V gene end was trimmed by 5 bases and the J gene end by 4 bases; junction bases not matched to a gene: 8. CDR3 DNA sequence: TGTGCCAGTAGTTCAGCGGGGGGCCCCCCAGAGACCCAGTACTTC. Its protein product is CASSSAGGPPETQYF.

The chain couples TRBV10-3 to TRBJ1-2, with 9 bases fitting TRBD1. Germline CDR1 reads ENHRY; CDR2 reads SYGVKD. The CDR3 runs to 14 residues. V dropped 9 bases and J dropped 2; count of bases not matched to a gene: 7. CDR3 DNA: TGTGCCATTACACCGGGACAGGGAAACTATGGCTACACCTTC. Its protein product is CAITPGQGNYGYTF.

The chain carries TRBV11-1 and TRBJ1-1, with D possibly being TRBD1 (6 bases). There are 12 residues in the CDR3. V was pared by 5 bases and J by 10 bases, with 14 bases between. Per germline, CDR1 SGHAT and CDR2 FQDESV (reference sequence). The CDR3 region has the DNA TGTGCCAGCAGCCATGGGGCAGGGGTAGCTTTCTTT. Protein: CASSHGAGVAFF.